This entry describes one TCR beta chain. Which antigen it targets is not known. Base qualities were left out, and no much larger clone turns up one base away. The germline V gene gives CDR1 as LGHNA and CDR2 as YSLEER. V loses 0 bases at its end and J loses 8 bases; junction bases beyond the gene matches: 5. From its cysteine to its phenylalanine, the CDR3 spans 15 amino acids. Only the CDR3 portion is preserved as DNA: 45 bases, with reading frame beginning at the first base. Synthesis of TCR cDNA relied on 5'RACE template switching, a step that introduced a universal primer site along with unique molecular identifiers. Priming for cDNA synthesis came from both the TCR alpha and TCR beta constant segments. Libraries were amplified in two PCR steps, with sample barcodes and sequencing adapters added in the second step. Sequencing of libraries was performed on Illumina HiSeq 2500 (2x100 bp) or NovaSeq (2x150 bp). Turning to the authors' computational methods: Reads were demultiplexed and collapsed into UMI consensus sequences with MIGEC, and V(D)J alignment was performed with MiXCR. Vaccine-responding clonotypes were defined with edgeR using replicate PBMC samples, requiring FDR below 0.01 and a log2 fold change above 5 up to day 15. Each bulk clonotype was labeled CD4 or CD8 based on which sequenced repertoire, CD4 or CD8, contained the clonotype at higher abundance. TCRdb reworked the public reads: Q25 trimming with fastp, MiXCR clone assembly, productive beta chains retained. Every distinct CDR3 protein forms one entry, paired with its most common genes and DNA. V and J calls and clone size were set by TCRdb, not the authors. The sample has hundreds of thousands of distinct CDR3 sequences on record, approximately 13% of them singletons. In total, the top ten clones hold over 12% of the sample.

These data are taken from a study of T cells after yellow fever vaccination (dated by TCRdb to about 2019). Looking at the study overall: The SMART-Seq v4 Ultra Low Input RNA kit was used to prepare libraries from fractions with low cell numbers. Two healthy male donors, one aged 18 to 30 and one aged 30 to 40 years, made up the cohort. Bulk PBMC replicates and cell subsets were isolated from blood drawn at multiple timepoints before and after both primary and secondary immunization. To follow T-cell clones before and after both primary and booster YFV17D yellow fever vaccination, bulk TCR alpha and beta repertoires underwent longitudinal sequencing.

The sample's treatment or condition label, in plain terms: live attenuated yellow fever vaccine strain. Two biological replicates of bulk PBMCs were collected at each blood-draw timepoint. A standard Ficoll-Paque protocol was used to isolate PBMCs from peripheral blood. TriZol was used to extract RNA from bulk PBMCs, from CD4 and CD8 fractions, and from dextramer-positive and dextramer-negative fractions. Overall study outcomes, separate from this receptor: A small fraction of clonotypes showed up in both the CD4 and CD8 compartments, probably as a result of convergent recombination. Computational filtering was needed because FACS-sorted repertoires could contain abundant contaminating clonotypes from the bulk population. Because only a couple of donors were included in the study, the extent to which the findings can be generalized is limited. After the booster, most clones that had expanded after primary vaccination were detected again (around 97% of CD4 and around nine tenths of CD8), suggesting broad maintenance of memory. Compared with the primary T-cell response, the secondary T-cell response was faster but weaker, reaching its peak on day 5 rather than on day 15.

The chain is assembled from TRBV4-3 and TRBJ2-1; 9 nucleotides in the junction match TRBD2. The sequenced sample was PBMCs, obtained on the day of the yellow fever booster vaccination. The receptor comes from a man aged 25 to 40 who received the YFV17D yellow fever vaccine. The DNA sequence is TGCGCCAGCAGCCAAGATAGCGGGAGACCCGATGAGCAGTTCTTC. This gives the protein CASSQDSGRPDEQFF.